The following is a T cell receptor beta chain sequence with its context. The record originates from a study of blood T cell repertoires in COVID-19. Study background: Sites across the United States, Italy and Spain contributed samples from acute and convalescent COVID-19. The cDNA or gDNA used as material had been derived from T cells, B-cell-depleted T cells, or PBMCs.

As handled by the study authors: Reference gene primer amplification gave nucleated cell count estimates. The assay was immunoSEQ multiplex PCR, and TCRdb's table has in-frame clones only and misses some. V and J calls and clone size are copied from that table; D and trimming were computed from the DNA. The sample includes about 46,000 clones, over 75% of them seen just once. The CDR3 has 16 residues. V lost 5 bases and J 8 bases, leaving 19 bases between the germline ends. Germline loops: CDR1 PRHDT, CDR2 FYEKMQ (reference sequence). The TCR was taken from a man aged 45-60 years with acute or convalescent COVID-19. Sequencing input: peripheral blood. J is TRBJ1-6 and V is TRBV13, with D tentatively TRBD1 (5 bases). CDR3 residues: CASSPTYGAGYSPLHF. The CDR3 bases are TGTGCCAGCAGCCCTACCTACGGGGCGGGGTATTCACCCCTCCACTTT. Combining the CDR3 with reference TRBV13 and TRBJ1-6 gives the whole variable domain AAGVIQSPRHLIKEKRETATLKCYPIPRHDTVYWYQQGPGQDPQFLISFYEKMQSDKGSIPDRFSAQQFSDYHSELNMSSLELGDSALYFCASSPTYGAGYSPLHFGNGTRLTVT.